The 17 T cell receptor beta chains presented below share a single source sample, sequenced in a study of blood T cell repertoires in COVID-19. Sequenced by immunoSEQ multiplex PCR; TCRdb stores in-frame clones only, minus some. The sample records over 100,000 clones, over 80% being singletons. Source material: peripheral blood. These receptors originate from a woman aged 65 to 85 with acute or convalescent COVID-19.

The J gene is TRBJ2-2, the V gene TRBV5-4; 8 bases match TRBD2. Unmatched junction bases numbered 5, after V lost 4 bases and J lost 0 bases. Looked up from germline, CDR1 is SGHNT and CDR2 is YYREEE (reference sequence). The CDR3 runs to 16 residues. DNA for the CDR3: TGTGCCAGCAGCCCGGGGGGGGTTTCGAACACCGGGGAGCTGTTTTTT. It translates to CASSPGGVSNTGELFF.

A single count supports this clone. The chain is built from TRBV5-6 and TRBJ1-2; 10 nucleotides match TRBD1. This CDR3 has 15 residues. After removal of 4 bases from V and 3 bases from J, the junction contained 6 bases not matched to a gene. Germline V gene lookup returns CDR1 SGHDT and CDR2 YYEEEE. CDR3: CASSGRTGGDYGYTF. CDR3 in DNA: TGTGCCAGCAGCGGTCGGACAGGGGGAGACTATGGCTACACCTTC.

This clone showed up just once. This rearrangement joins TRBV10-3 to TRBJ2-2, with 9 bases identical to TRBD1. V dropped 7 bases and J dropped 4; count of bases not matched to a gene: 7. Per the germline V gene, CDR1 is ENHRY and CDR2 is SYGVKD. This CDR3 is 15 amino acids long. CDR3 amino acids: CAIKDGTGSTGELFF. CDR3 coding DNA: TGTGCCATCAAAGACGGGACAGGGAGCACCGGGGAGCTGTTTTTT.

In its sample, this clone was seen a few times. This chain uses TRBV6-1 with TRBJ2-7; perhaps TRBD1 as D (7 bases). Trimming pared 1 base from V and 9 bases from J, leaving 19 bases between. This CDR3 region has 15 residues. From germline, CDR1 is MNHNS and CDR2 SASEGT. CDR3 loop: CASSEVGGGIGGQYF. The CDR3 bases are TGTGCCAGCAGTGAAGTAGGAGGGGGCATAGGTGGGCAGTACTTC.

As DNA, the CDR3 is TGTGCCAGCAGCCCAGGACCGGGACAGGGGGAAGATACGCAGTATTTT. Encoded protein: CASSPGPGQGEDTQYF. The chain recombines TRBV11-1 with TRBJ2-3; 11 bases fit TRBD1. The V segment lost 5 bases and the J segment 5 bases; nucleotides outside the gene matches: 9. The germline gives CDR1 SGHAT, CDR2 FQDESV (reference sequence). The CDR3 consists of 16 residues.

The CDR3 bases are TGTGCCAGCAGGGACAGGCCCACCGGGGAGCTGTTTTTT. Protein sequence: CASRDRPTGELFF. V usage is TRBV2 and J usage is TRBJ2-2; 7 nucleotides match TRBD1. Germline V gene data show CDR1 as SNHLY and CDR2 as FYNNEI. With 6 bases clipped from V and 4 bases from J, the junction kept 2 bases outside the gene matches. CDR3 length: 13 amino acids. The variable domain in full, completed from reference TRBV2 and TRBJ2-2, reads EPEVTQTPSHQVTQMGQEVILRCVPISNHLYFYWYRQILGQKVEFLVSFYNNEISEKSEIFDDQFSVERPDGSNFTLKIRSTKLEDSAMYFCASRDRPTGELFFGEGSRLTVL.

The rearrangement joins TRBV5-1 to TRBJ1-1, with D tentatively TRBD1 (6 bases). V was shortened by 0 bases and J by 2 bases, with 11 bases between the two germline ends. This CDR3 comprises 15 residues. In germline, CDR1 is SGHRS, CDR2 YFSETQ. The CDR3 is CASSLGVGTNTEAFF. The CDR3 DNA reads TGCGCCAGCAGCTTGGGCGTGGGGACAAACACTGAAGCTTTCTTT.

The chain has TRBV9 and TRBJ2-1, with TRBD2 as a possible D gene (6 bases). Trimming removed 0 bases from V and 8 bases from J, with 21 bases in between. The V gene's germline CDR1 is SGDLS and CDR2 YYNGEE. This CDR3 is 17 amino acids long. The CDR3 protein is CASSVDLAGGMVDEQFF. The CDR3 DNA reads as TGTGCCAGCAGCGTAGACCTGGCCGGGGGAATGGTCGATGAGCAGTTCTTC.

This chain links TRBV3-1 (or the pseudogene TRBV3-2) with TRBJ2-7, with 11 positions matching TRBD2. CDR1 and CDR2 from the germline V gene are LGHDT and YNNKEL (reference sequence). This CDR3 comprises 15 residues. The trim removed 2 bases at V and 6 bases at J, leaving 6 bases unmatched. CDR3 amino acids: CASSQQLAGETEQYF. The CDR3, as DNA: TGTGCCAGCAGCCAACAACTAGCGGGAGAAACCGAGCAGTACTTC.

The J gene is TRBJ2-5, the V gene TRBV21-1; the D call TRBD1 from the table was never checked on the DNA. TRBV21-1 is a documented pseudogene. This CDR3 comprises 12 residues. This CDR3 reads CASSRHKETQYF. The CDR3 nucleotides are TGTGCCAGCAGCAGGCATAAAGAGACCCAGTACTTC.

The CDR3 sequence: CASSQGGEGTLHF. The CDR3, as DNA: TGTGCCAGCAGCCAAGGCGGGGAGGGGACGCTCCACTTT. This chain joins TRBV3-1 (or the pseudogene TRBV3-2) and TRBJ1-6; D possibly corresponds to TRBD1 (5 bases). This CDR3 has 13 amino acids. Germline lookup yields CDR1 LGHDT and CDR2 YNNKEL (reference sequence). Trimming shortened V by 1 base and J by 16 bases, and 14 bases separated the two germline ends.

CDR3 sequence reads: CASSLAVLDSQAFF. CDR3 coding DNA: TGTGCCAGCAGCTTAGCAGTCCTTGACAGCCAAGCTTTCTTT. This rearrangement joins TRBV7-9 to TRBJ1-1; tentatively, D is TRBD1 (5 bases). CDR1 and CDR2 (germline): SEHNR, FQNEAQ (reference sequence). The germline V and J ends were trimmed by 0 bases and 9 bases, with 14 bases remaining between them. CDR3 length equals 14 residues.

The J gene is TRBJ2-7, the V gene TRBV23-1, with 8 bases aligning to TRBD2. TRBV23-1 counts as an open reading frame of uncertain function. The junction had 4 bases not matched to a gene; V was cut back by 3 bases and J by 0 bases. This CDR3 is built from 15 residues. CDR3 sequence (DNA): TGCGCCAGCAGTCAGAGCGGGGGAAGCTCCTACGAGCAGTACTTC. Amino acids: CASSQSGGSSYEQYF.

The chain links TRBV29-1 to TRBJ2-2; D is unresolved. The CDR3 is made up of 15 amino acids. Looked up from germline, CDR1 is SQVTM and CDR2 is ANQGSEA. V was shortened by 0 bases and J by 7 bases, with 15 bases between the two germline ends. The CDR3: CSVEDPVDEVGELFF. CDR3 sequence (DNA): TGCAGCGTTGAAGATCCGGTAGATGAGGTCGGGGAGCTGTTTTTT.

V usage is TRBV5-6 and J usage is TRBJ2-5; the match to TRBD2 covers 8 bases. The CDR3 is 14 residues long. Trimming removed 6 bases from V and 4 bases from J; junction bases left unmatched: 8. Germline loops: CDR1 SGHDT, CDR2 YYEEEE. CDR3 sequence (DNA): TGTGCCAGCAACTCGGGACTAGTCGTAGAGACCCAGTACTTC. It codes for CASNSGLVVETQYF.

The chain employs TRBV5-1 and TRBJ2-2, with D maybe TRBD1 (5 bases). Germline lookup yields CDR1 SGHRS and CDR2 YFSETQ. The CDR3 is 14 amino acids. V lost 0 bases, J lost 6 bases, and 9 bases lay in between. CDR3 region: CASSLAGPAGELFF. DNA of the CDR3: TGCGCCAGCAGCTTGGCAGGGCCAGCCGGGGAGCTGTTTTTT. The full variable domain, rest sourced from reference TRBV5-1 and TRBJ2-2, is KAGVTQTPRYLIKTRGQQVTLSCSPISGHRSVSWYQQTPGQGLQFLFEYFSETQRNKGNFPGRFSGRQFSNSRSEMNVSTLELGDSALYLCASSLAGPAGELFFGEGSRLTVL.

J is TRBJ2-7 and V is TRBV25-1; TRBD2 might be the D (6 bases). V gave up 7 bases and J gave up 2 bases, with 12 bases separating them. This CDR3 has 13 residues. CDR1 and CDR2 (germline): MGHDK, SYGVNS. DNA of the CDR3: TGTGCCAGCACAGGAGGGAAAGCCTACGAGCAGTACTTC. Protein sequence: CASTGGKAYEQYF.